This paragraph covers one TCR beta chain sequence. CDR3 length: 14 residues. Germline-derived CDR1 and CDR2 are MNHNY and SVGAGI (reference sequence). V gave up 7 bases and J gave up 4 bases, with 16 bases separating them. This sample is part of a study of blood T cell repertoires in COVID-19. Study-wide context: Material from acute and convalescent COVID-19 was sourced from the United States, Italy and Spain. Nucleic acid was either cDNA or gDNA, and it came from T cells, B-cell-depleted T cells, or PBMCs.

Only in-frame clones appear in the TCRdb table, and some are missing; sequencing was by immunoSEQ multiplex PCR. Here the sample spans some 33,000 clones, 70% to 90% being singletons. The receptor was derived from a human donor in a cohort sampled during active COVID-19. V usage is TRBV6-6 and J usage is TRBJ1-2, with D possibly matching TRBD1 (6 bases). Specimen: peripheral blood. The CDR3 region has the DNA TGTGCCAGCATAGGGGGAGGGGATGGCTATGGCTACACCTTC. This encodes CASIGGGDGYGYTF.